This T cell receptor (beta chain) was documented in a study of blood T cell repertoires in COVID-19. Turning to the study itself: Samples came from the United States, Italy and Spain, spanning acute and convalescent COVID-19. Sources were T cells, B-cell-depleted T cells, or PBMCs; the material itself was cDNA or gDNA.

This clone was seen many times. In the authors' methods: Nucleated cell counts were estimated from reference gene primer amplification. Only in-frame clones appear in the TCRdb table, and some are missing; sequencing was by immunoSEQ multiplex PCR. The DNA was the basis for D and trimming; V, J and clone size are from that table. The sample holds roughly 70,000 clones, 75% to 85% seen once. The CDR3 has 17 amino acids. Trimming stripped 1 base from V and 0 bases from J, with 13 bases between. Germline V gene data show CDR1 as LGHNA and CDR2 as YNFKEQ. This receptor was identified in a man between 65 and 85 years old who had recovered from COVID-19. The specimen was peripheral blood. J is TRBJ1-3 and V is TRBV4-2; no clear D gene. The CDR3 DNA reads as TGTGCCAGCAGCCAAGTGGGTTGGGGAGACTCTGGAAACACCATATATTTT. Its protein is CASSQVGWGDSGNTIYF.